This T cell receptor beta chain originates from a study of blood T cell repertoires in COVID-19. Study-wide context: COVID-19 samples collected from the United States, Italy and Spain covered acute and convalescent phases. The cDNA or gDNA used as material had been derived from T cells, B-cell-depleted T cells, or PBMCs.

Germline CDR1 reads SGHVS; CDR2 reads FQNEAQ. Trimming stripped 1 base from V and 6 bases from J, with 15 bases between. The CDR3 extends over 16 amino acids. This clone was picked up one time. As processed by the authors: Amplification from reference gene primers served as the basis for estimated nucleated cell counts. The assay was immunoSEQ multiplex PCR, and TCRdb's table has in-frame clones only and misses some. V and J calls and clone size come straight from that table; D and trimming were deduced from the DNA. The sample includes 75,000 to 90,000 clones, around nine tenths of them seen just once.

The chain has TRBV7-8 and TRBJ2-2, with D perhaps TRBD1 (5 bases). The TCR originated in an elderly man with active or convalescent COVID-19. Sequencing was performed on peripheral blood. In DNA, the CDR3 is TGTGCCAGCAGCTTAGTTGGATCTGGGGCCTCCGGGGAGCTGTTTTTT. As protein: CASSLVGSGASGELFF. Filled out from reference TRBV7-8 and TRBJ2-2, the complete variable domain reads GAGVSQSPRYKVAKRGQDVALRCDPISGHVSLFWYQQALGQGPEFLTYFQNEAQLDKSGLPSDRFFAERPEGSVSTLKIQRTQQEDSAVYLCASSLVGSGASGELFFGEGSRLTVL.